Presented here are 21 T cell receptor beta chains from one specimen sequenced in a study of early T cells in non-severe SARS-CoV-2 infection. TCRdb used MiXCR to reprocess the 5' RACE reads, holding one entry per CDR3 protein. The sample lists 65,000 to 75,000 distinct CDR3 sequences; around a tenth were seen once. The source material was whole blood. These TCRs come from an adult who was a healthcare worker with PCR-confirmed SARS-CoV-2 infection or an uninfected control (not recorded which).

This clonotype was detected a few times. The chain is built from TRBV6-1 and TRBJ2-1, with 7 bases fitting TRBD2. The germline CDR1 and CDR2 sequences are MNHNS and SASEGT. The ends lost 2 bases at V and 3 bases at J; junction bases unmatched: 7. The CDR3 is 16 residues long. Written as DNA, the CDR3 is TGTGCCAGCAGTGAAAGTCTTCGGGGGGTCTACAATGAGCAGTTCTTC. Its translation: CASSESLRGVYNEQFF.

This clonotype has at least ten counts. The chain has TRBV6-5 and TRBJ2-3; D is undetermined. Per germline, CDR1 MNHEY and CDR2 SVGAGI. V lost 4 bases to trimming and J lost 4 bases, with 15 bases between them. The CDR3 length is 15 residues. The CDR3 loop reads CASSWKPGSPDTQYF. DNA of the CDR3: TGTGCCAGCAGTTGGAAGCCGGGTAGCCCAGATACGCAGTATTTT.

The V and J genes are TRBV29-1 and TRBJ2-1, with 7 nucleotides matching TRBD1. The CDR3 contains 14 residues. V lost 7 bases, J lost 4 bases, and 10 bases stayed unmatched. Germline assignment: CDR1 SQVTM and CDR2 ANQGSEA. CDR3 coding DNA: TGCAGCGGGCGGACAGGTGGGGTTTACAATGAGCAGTTCTTC. Encoded protein: CSGRTGGVYNEQFF.

The chain employs TRBV12-3 or TRBV12-4 and TRBJ2-5; 8 nucleotides align to TRBD2. J was trimmed by 0 bases and V by 7 bases; bases with no gene match: 4. This CDR3 spans 14 amino acids. The CDR3 DNA sequence: TGTGCCAGCACCGGGGGGGAGAACCAAGAGACCCAGTACTTC. Translated, it gives CASTGGENQETQYF.

The CDR3 is CASLWWGCRLDTQYF. The CDR3 coding sequence is TGTGCCAGTCTTTGGTGGGGGTGCCGCCTGGATACGCAGTATTTT. The chain recombines TRBV12-3 or TRBV12-4 with TRBJ2-3, with D perhaps TRBD1 or TRBD2 (5 bases each). This CDR3 contains 15 residues. Trimming cost V 9 bases and J 6 bases, with 22 bases left between them.

The gene calls are TRBV11-2 and TRBJ2-5; 8 bases agree with TRBD1. In germline, CDR1 is SGHAT, CDR2 FQNNGV. Trimming cost V 2 bases and J 5 bases; bases outside gene matches: 4. CDR3 length: 14 amino acids. The CDR3 region is CASSLRTGIETQYF. In DNA form, the CDR3 reads TGTGCCAGCAGCTTAAGGACAGGGATCGAGACCCAGTACTTC. The variable domain in full, completed from reference TRBV11-2 and TRBJ2-5, reads EAGVAQSPRYKIIEKRQSVAFWCNPISGHATLYWYQQILGQGPKLLIQFQNNGVVDDSQLPKDRFSAERLKGVDSTLKIQPAKLEDSAVYLCASSLRTGIETQYFGPGTRLLVL.

This clonotype was counted only a few times. The V and J genes are TRBV20-1 and TRBJ2-5; D unresolved. Deletions cut 5 bases from V and 1 base from J, with 14 bases between. Germline CDR1 and CDR2: DFQATT and SNEGSKA (reference sequence). CDR3 length: 14 amino acids. In DNA form, the CDR3 reads TGCAGTGCTGACCCTTCTGTCGGCCAAGAGACCCAGTACTTC. This encodes CSADPSVGQETQYF.

This clonotype has at least ten counts. The chain couples TRBV11-2 to TRBJ2-5; 16 nucleotides align to TRBD2. The trim removed 5 bases at V and 5 bases at J, leaving 5 bases unmatched. There are 16 residues in the CDR3. The germline V gene has CDR1 SGHAT and CDR2 FQNNGV. The CDR3 is CASSVGTSGGAETQYF. The CDR3 nucleotides are TGTGCCAGCAGCGTCGGGACTAGCGGGGGGGCGGAGACCCAGTACTTC.

The table lists this clonotype with many counts. The chain carries TRBV10-3 and TRBJ2-1; 7 nucleotides align to TRBD2. The CDR3 has 16 residues. After removal of 4 bases from V and 5 bases from J, the junction contained 11 bases not matched to a gene. CDR1 ENHRY and CDR2 SYGVKD come from the germline V gene. The CDR3 bases are TGTGCCATCAGTGCAGTGTTCAAGCGGGGAAACAATGAGCAGTTCTTC. This sequence encodes CAISAVFKRGNNEQFF.

This CDR3 reads CASSQELAGGYNEQFF. Written as DNA, the CDR3 is TGTGCCAGCAGCCAAGAACTAGCGGGGGGATACAATGAGCAGTTCTTC. The V and J genes are TRBV4-2 and TRBJ2-1; 12 bases match TRBD2. Looked up from germline, CDR1 is LGHNA and CDR2 is YNFKEQ. This CDR3 region has 16 residues. V trimming: 0 bases; J trimming: 4 bases; junction bases outside the gene matches: 1.

V is TRBV4-1 and J is TRBJ2-1, with TRBD2 as a possible D gene (5 bases). Germline-derived CDR1 and CDR2 are MGHRA and YSYEKL. V lost 0 bases, J lost 2 bases, and 11 bases lay in between. The CDR3 covers 16 residues. The DNA for the CDR3 is TGCGCCAGCAGCCAAGATCCGGGGATCGCCTACAATGAGCAGTTCTTC. Amino acids: CASSQDPGIAYNEQFF.

This clonotype was recorded a few times. This chain links TRBV6-5 with TRBJ1-6; D is possibly TRBD1 (5 bases). Germline V CDR1 and CDR2: MNHEY, SVGAGI. The CDR3 runs to 15 residues. The germline V and J ends were trimmed by 6 bases and 9 bases, with 18 bases remaining between them. The CDR3 here is CASSVGGGTGSPLHF. Written as DNA, the CDR3 is TGTGCCAGCAGCGTTGGCGGAGGGACGGGTTCACCCCTCCACTTT.

This clonotype was seen at least ten times. V usage is TRBV2 and J usage is TRBJ2-7; 8 nucleotides agree with TRBD2. The CDR3 length is 13 residues. Germline CDR1 is SNHLY and CDR2 is FYNNEI. V lost 6 bases to trimming and J lost 4 bases; unmatched junction nucleotides: 5. The CDR3, as DNA: TGTGCCAGCAGCCTAGCGGGTCCTTACGAGCAGTACTTC. This gives the protein CASSLAGPYEQYF.

CDR3 in DNA: TGCAGCGGGAAAGGGGACAGGGGATGGACAGATACGCAGTATTTT. This translates into CSGKGDRGWTDTQYF. The chain couples TRBV29-1 to TRBJ2-3; 10 bases match TRBD1. Trimming at V came to 7 bases and at J to 3 bases, leaving 10 bases not matched to a gene. The CDR3 consists of 15 residues. The germline V gene has CDR1 SQVTM and CDR2 ANQGSEA.

In this sample, this clonotype turned up many times. The rearrangement links TRBV12-3 or TRBV12-4 to TRBJ1-5; no firm D call. The CDR3 covers 12 residues. The V gene lost 4 bases and the J gene lost 2 bases, with 3 bases spanning the gap. CDR3 region: CASSSGNQPQHF. CDR3 DNA: TGTGCCAGCAGTTCAGGCAATCAGCCCCAGCATTTT.

The table lists this clonotype with many counts. V is TRBV11-3 and J is TRBJ2-3; D could derive from TRBD1 or TRBD2 (5 bases each). The CDR3 is 13 amino acids. Per germline, CDR1 SGHNT and CDR2 YENEEA. Trimming cost V 6 bases and J 1 base, with 8 bases left between them. CDR3 amino acids: CASRGVGTDTQYF. The CDR3 DNA is TGTGCCAGCAGGGGGGTTGGCACAGATACGCAGTATTTT.

The sample holds many counts of this clonotype. The rearrangement links TRBV7-9 to TRBJ1-2, with no clear D. Germline-derived CDR1 and CDR2 are SEHNR and FQNEAQ (reference sequence). The CDR3 covers 14 residues. The V end lost 5 bases, the J end lost 0 bases, and 10 bases lay between the germline ends. This chain's CDR3 is CASSLMGANYGYTF. The CDR3 DNA follows: TGTGCCAGCAGCCTAATGGGCGCTAACTATGGCTACACCTTC.

This clonotype was seen more than once but under ten times. V is TRBV18 and J is TRBJ1-1; 8 bases are shared with TRBD1. Germline V gene data show CDR1 as KGHSH and CDR2 as LQKENI. The trim removed 8 bases at V and 1 base at J, leaving 3 bases unmatched. The length of the CDR3 is 13 residues. The CDR3: CASKGQENTEAFF. The CDR3 coding sequence is TGTGCCAGCAAGGGACAGGAGAACACTGAAGCTTTCTTT.

The sample holds many counts of this clonotype. This chain connects TRBV12-3 or TRBV12-4 to TRBJ1-1; D is uncertain. This CDR3 comprises 11 residues. V lost 1 base, J lost 8 bases, and 5 bases lay in between. CDR3 amino acids: CASSLGGEAFF. CDR3 in DNA: TGTGCCAGCAGTTTAGGCGGCGAAGCTTTCTTT.

This clonotype was found many times. The rearrangement joins TRBV7-9 to TRBJ2-3; perhaps TRBD1 as D (6 bases). The CDR3 is 13 residues long. Looked up from germline, CDR1 is SEHNR and CDR2 is FQNEAQ (reference sequence). Trimming removed 5 bases at V and 6 bases at J, with 12 bases between. The CDR3 DNA reads as TGTGCCAGCAGCCCTACAGGGTTGGATACGCAGTATTTT. Protein sequence: CASSPTGLDTQYF.

The sample holds many counts of this clonotype. V gene TRBV6-2 or TRBV6-3 combines with J gene TRBJ2-5; 10 nucleotides agree with TRBD2. The CDR3 runs to 17 residues. V lost 0 bases and J lost 3; bases outside the gene matches: 7. Germline V gene sequence: CDR1 MNHEY, CDR2 SVGEGT. The CDR3 spells CASSYSVNSGRKETQYF. The DNA of the CDR3 is TGTGCCAGCAGTTACTCAGTGAATAGCGGGAGGAAAGAGACCCAGTACTTC.